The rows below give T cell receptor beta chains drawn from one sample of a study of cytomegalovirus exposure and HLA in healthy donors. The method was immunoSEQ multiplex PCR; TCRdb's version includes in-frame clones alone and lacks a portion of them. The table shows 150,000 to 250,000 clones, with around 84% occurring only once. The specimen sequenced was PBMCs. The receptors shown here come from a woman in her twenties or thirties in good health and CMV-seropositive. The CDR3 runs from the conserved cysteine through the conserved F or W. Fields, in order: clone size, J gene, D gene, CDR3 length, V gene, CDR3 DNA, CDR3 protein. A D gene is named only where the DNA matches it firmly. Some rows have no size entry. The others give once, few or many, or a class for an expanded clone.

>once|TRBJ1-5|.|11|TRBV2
TGTGCCAGCAGTGGAGGGGGGCCCCAGCATTTT
CASSGGGPQHF
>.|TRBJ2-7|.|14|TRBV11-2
TGTGCCAGCAGCTTAGTAGGGGTTCCCTACGAGCAGTACTTC
CASSLVGVPYEQYF
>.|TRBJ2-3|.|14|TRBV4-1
TGCGCCAGCAGCCCCGGGACTTCGGGAGATACGCAGTATTTT
CASSPGTSGDTQYF
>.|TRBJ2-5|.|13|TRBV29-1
TGCAGCGCTGGGGCGTCGTCTCAAGAGACCCAGTACTTC
CSAGASSQETQYF
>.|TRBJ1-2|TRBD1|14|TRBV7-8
TGTGCCAGCAGCTTGGGGACAGCTAACTATGGCTACACCTTC
CASSLGTANYGYTF
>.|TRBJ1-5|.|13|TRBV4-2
TGTGCCAGCAGCCAATACTTAGATCAGCCCCAGCATTTT
CASSQYLDQPQHF
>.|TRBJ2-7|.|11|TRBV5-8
TGTGCCAGCAGCCAGTCCCACGAGCAGTACTTC
CASSQSHEQYF
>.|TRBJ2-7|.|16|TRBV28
TGTGCCAGCAGGGCTTCTACCCTAGAGGGGGCCTACGAGCAGTACTTC
CASRASTLEGAYEQYF
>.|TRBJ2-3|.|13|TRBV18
TGTGCCAGCTCACCCTTAGCGGCAGATACGCAGTATTTT
CASSPLAADTQYF
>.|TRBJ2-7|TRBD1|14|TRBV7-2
TGTGCCAGCAGCTGGGGACAGGCCCTCTACGAGCAGTACTTC
CASSWGQALYEQYF
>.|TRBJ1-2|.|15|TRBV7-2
TGTGCCAGCAGCTTACTGACAGCCACCTACTATGGCTACACCTTC
CASSLLTATYYGYTF
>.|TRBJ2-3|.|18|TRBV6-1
TGTGCCAGCAGTGAAGGCCCGGGGGGCGGGAGCAGGACAGATACGCAGTATTTT
CASSEGPGGGSRTDTQYF
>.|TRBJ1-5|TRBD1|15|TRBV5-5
TGTGCCAGCAGCTTGGAACAGGGGGCTTCGCGGCCCCAGCATTTT
CASSLEQGASRPQHF
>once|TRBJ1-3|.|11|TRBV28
TGTGCCAGCGGGCCAGGGATGGCCATATATTTT
CASGPGMAIYF
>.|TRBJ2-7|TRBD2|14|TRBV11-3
TGTGCCAGCAGTAACGGACTAGCGGGCTACGAGCAGTACTTC
CASSNGLAGYEQYF
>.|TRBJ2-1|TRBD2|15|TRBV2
TGTGCCAGCAGCATGGGACTAGCGGGGTACAATGAGCAGTTCTTC
CASSMGLAGYNEQFF
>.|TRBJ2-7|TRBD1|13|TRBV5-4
TGTGCCAGCAGCTTCGGCAGGGGGTACGAGCAGTACTTC
CASSFGRGYEQYF
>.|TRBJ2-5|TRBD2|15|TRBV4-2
TGTGCCAGCAGCCTCACAAGGGGACCTGGGGGGGCCCAGTACTTC
CASSLTRGPGGAQYF
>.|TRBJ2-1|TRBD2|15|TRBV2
TGTGCCAGCAGTTCGACTAGCGGCGCCCCCCATGAGCAGTTCTTC
CASSSTSGAPHEQFF
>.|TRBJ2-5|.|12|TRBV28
TGTGCCAGCAGTTTATTGGGCGAGACCCAGTACTTC
CASSLLGETQYF
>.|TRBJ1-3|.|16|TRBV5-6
TGTGCCAGCACCTTAGGCCCTCCAGGGAATGGAAACACCATATATTTT
CASTLGPPGNGNTIYF
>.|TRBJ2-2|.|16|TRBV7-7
TGTGCTAGCAGCTTGGGGGGACCGGGGGACACCGGGGAGCTGTTTTTT
CASSLGGPGDTGELFF
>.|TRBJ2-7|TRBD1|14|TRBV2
TGTGCCAGCAGTGGGGACAGGGCCCGTGGGGAGCAGTACTTC
CASSGDRARGEQYF
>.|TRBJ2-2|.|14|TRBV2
TGTGCCAGCAAGAACACAGAAAACACCGGGGAGCTGTTTTTT
CASKNTENTGELFF
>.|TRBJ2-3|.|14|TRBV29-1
TGCAGCGTTGCAGGGGCGGAAAACACAGATACGCAGTATTTT
CSVAGAENTDTQYF
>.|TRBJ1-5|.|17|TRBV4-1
TGCGCCAGCAGCCAAGATGGGGGCAGGGCTAGCAATCAGCCCCAGCATTTT
CASSQDGGRASNQPQHF
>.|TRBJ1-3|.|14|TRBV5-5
TGTGCCAGCAGCTTACTGGTCTCTGGAAACACCATATATTTT
CASSLLVSGNTIYF
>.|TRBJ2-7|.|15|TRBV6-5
TGTGCCAGCAGTTACTGGGCGGGGGCCTCCTACGAGCAGTACTTC
CASSYWAGASYEQYF
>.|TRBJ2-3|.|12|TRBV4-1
TGCGCCAGCCCTGCGACTTCAGATACGCAGTATTTT
CASPATSDTQYF
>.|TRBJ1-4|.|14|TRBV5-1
TGCGCCAGCAGCATCGGGGGGGTTGAAGAAAAACTGTTTTTT
CASSIGGVEEKLFF
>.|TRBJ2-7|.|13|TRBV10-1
TGCGCCAGCAGTGCTAACAGGGTAAACGAGCAGTACTTC
CASSANRVNEQYF
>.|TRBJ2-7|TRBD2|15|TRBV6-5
TGTGCCAGCAGTCACCCACGCGGGGGTAACTACGAGCAGTACTTC
CASSHPRGGNYEQYF
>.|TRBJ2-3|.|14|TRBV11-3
TGTGCCAGCAGCTTAGGGGGGCCACGGGATACGCAGTATTTT
CASSLGGPRDTQYF
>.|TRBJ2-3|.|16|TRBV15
TGTGCCACCAGCAGCGGGACTTTTGACCTTACAGATACGCAGTATTTT
CATSSGTFDLTDTQYF
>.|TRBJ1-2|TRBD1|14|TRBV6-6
TGTGCCAGCAGTCCTTCCGGGACAGGGAATGGCTACACCTTC
CASSPSGTGNGYTF
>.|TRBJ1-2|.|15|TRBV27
TGTGCCAGCAGTCTTTCGGGACACCTAAACTATGGCTACACCTTC
CASSLSGHLNYGYTF
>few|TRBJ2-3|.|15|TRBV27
TGTGCCAGCAGCACCCTCGGGACTCGCACAGATACGCAGTATTTT
CASSTLGTRTDTQYF
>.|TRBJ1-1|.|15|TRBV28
TGTGCCAGCAGTCCTCACCCGGACAGGAACACTGAAGCTTTCTTT
CASSPHPDRNTEAFF
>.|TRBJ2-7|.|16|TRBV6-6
TGTGCCAGCAGTTACTCGAAATCTAGCGCGTCCTACGAGCAGTACTTC
CASSYSKSSASYEQYF
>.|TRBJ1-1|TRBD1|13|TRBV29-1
TGCAGCGTTACGGGACAGCCGAACACTGAAGCTTTCTTT
CSVTGQPNTEAFF
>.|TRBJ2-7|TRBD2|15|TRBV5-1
TGCGCCAGCAGCCCTACTCTAGCGGGAGGATACGAGCAGTACTTC
CASSPTLAGGYEQYF
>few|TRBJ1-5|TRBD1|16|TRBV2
TGTGCCAGCAGTATCGACAGGGGGGTAAGCAATCAGCCCCAGCATTTT
CASSIDRGVSNQPQHF